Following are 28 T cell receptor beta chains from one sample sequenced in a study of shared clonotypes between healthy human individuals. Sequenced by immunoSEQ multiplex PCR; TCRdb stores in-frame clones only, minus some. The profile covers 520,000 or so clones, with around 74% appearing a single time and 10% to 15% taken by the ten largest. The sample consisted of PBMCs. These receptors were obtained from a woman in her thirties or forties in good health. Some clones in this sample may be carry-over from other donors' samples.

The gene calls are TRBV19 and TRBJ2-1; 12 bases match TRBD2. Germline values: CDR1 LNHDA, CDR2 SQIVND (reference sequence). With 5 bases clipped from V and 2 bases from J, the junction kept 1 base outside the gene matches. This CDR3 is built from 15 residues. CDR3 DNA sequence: TGTGCCAGTAGTCCTAGCGGGAGGGCCTACAATGAGCAGTTCTTC. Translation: CASSPSGRAYNEQFF.

This chain's CDR3 is CASSEAGTSAYEQYF. In DNA, the CDR3 is TGTGCCAGCAGTGAAGCTGGGACTAGCGCCTACGAGCAGTACTTC. The J gene is TRBJ2-7, the V gene TRBV6-1; 10 bases agree with TRBD2. Per the germline V gene, CDR1 is MNHNS and CDR2 is SASEGT. This CDR3 region has 15 residues. Trimming at V came to 0 bases and at J to 2 bases, leaving 1 base not matched to a gene.

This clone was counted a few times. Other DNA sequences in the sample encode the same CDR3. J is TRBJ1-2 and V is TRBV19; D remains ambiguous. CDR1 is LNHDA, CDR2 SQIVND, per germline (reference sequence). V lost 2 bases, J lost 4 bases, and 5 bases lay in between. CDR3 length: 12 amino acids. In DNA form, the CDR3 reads TGTGCCAGTAGTATAAGGAGCTATGGCTACACCTTC. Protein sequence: CASSIRSYGYTF. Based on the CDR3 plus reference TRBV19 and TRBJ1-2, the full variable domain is DGGITQSPKYLFRKEGQNVTLSCEQNLNHDAMYWYRQDPGQGLRLIYYSQIVNDFQKGDIAEGYSVSREKKESFPLTVTSAQKNPTAFYLCASSIRSYGYTFGSGTRLTVV.

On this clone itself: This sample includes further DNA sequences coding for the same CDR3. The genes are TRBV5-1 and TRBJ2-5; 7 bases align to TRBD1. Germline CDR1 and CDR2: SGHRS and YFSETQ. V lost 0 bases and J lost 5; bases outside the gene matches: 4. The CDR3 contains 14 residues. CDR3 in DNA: TGCGCCAGCAGCTTGGGACAGGGAAGGGAGACCCAGTACTTC. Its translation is CASSLGQGRETQYF.

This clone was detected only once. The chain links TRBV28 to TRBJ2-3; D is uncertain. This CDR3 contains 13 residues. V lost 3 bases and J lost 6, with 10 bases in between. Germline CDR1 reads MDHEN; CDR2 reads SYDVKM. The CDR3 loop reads CASSFSTPDTQYF. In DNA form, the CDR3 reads TGTGCCAGCAGTTTTTCCACTCCGGATACGCAGTATTTT.

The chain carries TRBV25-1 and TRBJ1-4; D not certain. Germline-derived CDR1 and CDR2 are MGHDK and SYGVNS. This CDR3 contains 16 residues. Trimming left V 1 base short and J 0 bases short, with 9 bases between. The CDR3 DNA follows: TGTGCCAGCAGTGAATTAGGGTTTGCAACTAATGAAAAACTGTTTTTT. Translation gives CASSELGFATNEKLFF. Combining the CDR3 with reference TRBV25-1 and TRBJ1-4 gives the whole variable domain EADIYQTPRYLVIGTGKKITLECSQTMGHDKMYWYQQDPGMELHLIHYSYGVNSTEKGDLSSESTVSRIRTEHFPLTLESARPSHTSQYLCASSELGFATNEKLFFGSGTQLSVL.

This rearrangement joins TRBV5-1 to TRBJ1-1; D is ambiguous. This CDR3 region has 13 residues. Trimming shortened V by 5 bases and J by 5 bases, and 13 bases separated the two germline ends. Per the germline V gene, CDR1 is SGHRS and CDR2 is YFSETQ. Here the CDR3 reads CASRGIGVTEAFF. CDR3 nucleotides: TGCGCCAGCAGAGGGATCGGGGTGACTGAAGCTTTCTTT. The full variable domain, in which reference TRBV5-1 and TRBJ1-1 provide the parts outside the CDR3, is KAGVTQTPRYLIKTRGQQVTLSCSPISGHRSVSWYQQTPGQGLQFLFEYFSETQRNKGNFPGRFSGRQFSNSRSEMNVSTLELGDSALYLCASRGIGVTEAFFGQGTRLTVV.

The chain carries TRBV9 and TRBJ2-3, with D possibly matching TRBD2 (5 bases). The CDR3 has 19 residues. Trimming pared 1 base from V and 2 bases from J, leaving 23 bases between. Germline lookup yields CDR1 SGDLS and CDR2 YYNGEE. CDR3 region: CASSVTAGIGGFSTDTQYF. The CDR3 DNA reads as TGTGCCAGCAGCGTAACTGCCGGCATCGGCGGGTTTTCCACAGATACGCAGTATTTT.

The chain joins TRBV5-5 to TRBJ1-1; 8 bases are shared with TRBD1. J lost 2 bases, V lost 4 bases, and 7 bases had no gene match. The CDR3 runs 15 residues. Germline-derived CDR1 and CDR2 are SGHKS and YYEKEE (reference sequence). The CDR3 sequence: CASSLRTGSNTEAFF. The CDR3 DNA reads TGTGCCAGCAGCCTCAGGACAGGGTCAAACACTGAAGCTTTCTTT. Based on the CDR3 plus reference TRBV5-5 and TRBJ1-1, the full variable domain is DAGVTQSPTHLIKTRGQQVTLRCSPISGHKSVSWYQQVLGQGPQFIFQYYEKEERGRGNFPDRFSARQFPNYSSELNVNALLLGDSALYLCASSLRTGSNTEAFFGQGTRLTVV.

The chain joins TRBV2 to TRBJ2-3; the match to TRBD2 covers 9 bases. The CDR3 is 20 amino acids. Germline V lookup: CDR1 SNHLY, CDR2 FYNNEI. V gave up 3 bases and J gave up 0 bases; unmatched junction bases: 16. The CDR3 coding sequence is TGTGCCAGCAGTGAGCCGATGACTAGCGGCTACGTAACTAGCACAGATACGCAGTATTTT. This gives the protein CASSEPMTSGYVTSTDTQYF.

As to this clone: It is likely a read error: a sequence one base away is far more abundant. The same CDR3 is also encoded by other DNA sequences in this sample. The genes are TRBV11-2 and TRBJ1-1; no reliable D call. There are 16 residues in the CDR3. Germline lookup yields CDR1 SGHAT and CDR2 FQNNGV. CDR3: CASSSPEWIRDTEAFF. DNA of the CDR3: TGTGCCAGTAGCTCCCCTGAGTGGATTCGGGACACTGAAGCTTTCTTT.

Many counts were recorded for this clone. The CDR3 DNA reads as TGTGCCAGCAGCTCCCGGACAGGGGAAGTTAACTATGGCTACACCTTC. Translated: CASSSRTGEVNYGYTF. The chain carries TRBV7-2 and TRBJ1-2, with 9 bases identical to TRBD1. J was trimmed by 1 base and V by 4 bases; bases with no gene match: 7. There are 16 residues in the CDR3. Germline assignment: CDR1 SGHTA and CDR2 FQGNSA. The complete variable domain, with remaining parts taken from reference TRBV7-2 and TRBJ1-2, reads GAGVSQSPSNKVTEKGKDVELRCDPISGHTALYWYRQSLGQGLEFLIYFQGNSAPDKSGLPSDRFSAERTGGSVSTLTIQRTQQEDSAVYLCASSSRTGEVNYGYTFGSGTRLTVV.

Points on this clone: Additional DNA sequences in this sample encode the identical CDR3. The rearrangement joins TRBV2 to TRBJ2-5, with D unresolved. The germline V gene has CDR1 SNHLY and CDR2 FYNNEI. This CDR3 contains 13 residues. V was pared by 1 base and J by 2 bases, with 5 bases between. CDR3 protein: CASSEGLQETQYF. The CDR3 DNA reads TGTGCCAGCAGTGAAGGCCTACAAGAGACCCAGTACTTC. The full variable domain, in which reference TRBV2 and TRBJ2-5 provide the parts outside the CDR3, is EPEVTQTPSHQVTQMGQEVILRCVPISNHLYFYWYRQILGQKVEFLVSFYNNEISEKSEIFDDQFSVERPDGSNFTLKIRSTKLEDSAMYFCASSEGLQETQYFGPGTRLLVL.

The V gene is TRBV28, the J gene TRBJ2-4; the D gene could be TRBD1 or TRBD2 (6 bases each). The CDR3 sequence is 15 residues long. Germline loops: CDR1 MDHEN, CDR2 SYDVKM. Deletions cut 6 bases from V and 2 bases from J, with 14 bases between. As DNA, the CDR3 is TGTGCCAGCAGCCCTCCGGGGGCGTCCAAAAACATTCAGTACTTC. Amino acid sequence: CASSPPGASKNIQYF.

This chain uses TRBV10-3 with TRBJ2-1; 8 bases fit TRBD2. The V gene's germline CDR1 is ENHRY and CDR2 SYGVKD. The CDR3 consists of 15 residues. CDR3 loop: CFPWESGSRYNEQFF. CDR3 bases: TGTTTCCCGTGGGAGAGCGGGAGCCGCTACAATGAGCAGTTCTTC.

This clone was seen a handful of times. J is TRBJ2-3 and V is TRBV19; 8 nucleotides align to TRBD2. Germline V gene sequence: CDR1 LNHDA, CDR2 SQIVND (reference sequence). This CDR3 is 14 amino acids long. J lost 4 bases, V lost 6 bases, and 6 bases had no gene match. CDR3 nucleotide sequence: TGTGCCAGTAGCTTGGAGCGGGAGTCAGATACGCAGTATTTT. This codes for CASSLERESDTQYF.

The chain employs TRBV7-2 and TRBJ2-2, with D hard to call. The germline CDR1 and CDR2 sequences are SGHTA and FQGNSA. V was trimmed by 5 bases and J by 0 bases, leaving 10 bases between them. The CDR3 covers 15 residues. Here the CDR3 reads CASSQRGTNTGELFF. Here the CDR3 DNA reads TGTGCCAGCAGCCAGCGCGGAACGAACACCGGGGAGCTGTTTTTT.

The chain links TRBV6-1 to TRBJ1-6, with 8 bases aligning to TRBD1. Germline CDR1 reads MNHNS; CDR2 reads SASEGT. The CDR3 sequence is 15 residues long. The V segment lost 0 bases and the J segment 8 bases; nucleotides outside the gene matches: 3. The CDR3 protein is CASSEAGQGYSPLHF. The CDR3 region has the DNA TGTGCCAGCAGTGAAGCCGGACAGGGCTATTCACCCCTCCACTTT.

The CDR3 coding sequence is TGTGCCAGCAGGGCCGGGACAGGGGAGTTTGTGCAGTTCTTC. This gives the protein CASRAGTGEFVQFF. This chain connects TRBV6-1 to TRBJ2-1; the match to TRBD1 covers 10 bases. CDR1 and CDR2 from the germline V gene are MNHNS and SASEGT. Trimming cost V 6 bases and J 12 bases; bases outside gene matches: 11. This CDR3 has 14 amino acids.

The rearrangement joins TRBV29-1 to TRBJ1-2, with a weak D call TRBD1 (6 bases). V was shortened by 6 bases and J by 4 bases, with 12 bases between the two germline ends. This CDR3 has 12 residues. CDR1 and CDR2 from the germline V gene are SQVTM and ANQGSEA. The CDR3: CSVQGIGYGYTF. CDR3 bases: TGCAGCGTGCAGGGGATCGGCTATGGCTACACCTTC. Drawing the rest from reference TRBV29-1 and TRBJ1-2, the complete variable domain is SAVISQKPSRDICQRGTSLTIQCQVDSQVTMMFWYRQQPGQSLTLIATANQGSEATYESGFVIDKFPISRPNLTFSTLTVSNMSPEDSSIYLCSVQGIGYGYTFGSGTRLTVV.

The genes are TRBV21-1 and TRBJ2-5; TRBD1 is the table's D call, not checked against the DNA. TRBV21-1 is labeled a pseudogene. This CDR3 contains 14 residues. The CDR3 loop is CASTHSYREETQYF. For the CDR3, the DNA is TGTGCCAGCACGCACTCCTACAGGGAAGAGACCCAGTACTTC.

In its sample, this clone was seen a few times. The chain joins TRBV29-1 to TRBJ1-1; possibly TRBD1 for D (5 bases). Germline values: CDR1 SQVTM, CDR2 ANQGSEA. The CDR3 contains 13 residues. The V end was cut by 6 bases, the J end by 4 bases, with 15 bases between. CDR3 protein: CSVQGGVGTEAFF. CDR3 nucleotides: TGCAGCGTCCAGGGCGGGGTGGGCACTGAAGCTTTCTTT. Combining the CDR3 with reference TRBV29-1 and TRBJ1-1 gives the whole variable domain SAVISQKPSRDICQRGTSLTIQCQVDSQVTMMFWYRQQPGQSLTLIATANQGSEATYESGFVIDKFPISRPNLTFSTLTVSNMSPEDSSIYLCSVQGGVGTEAFFGQGTRLTVV.

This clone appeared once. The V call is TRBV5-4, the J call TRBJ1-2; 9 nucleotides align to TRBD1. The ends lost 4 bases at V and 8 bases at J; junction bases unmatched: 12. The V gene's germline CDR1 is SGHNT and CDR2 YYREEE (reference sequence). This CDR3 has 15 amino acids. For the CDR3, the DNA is TGTGCCAGCAGCGGCAAAACAGGGGGCGCGGGGGGCTACACCTTC. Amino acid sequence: CASSGKTGGAGGYTF.

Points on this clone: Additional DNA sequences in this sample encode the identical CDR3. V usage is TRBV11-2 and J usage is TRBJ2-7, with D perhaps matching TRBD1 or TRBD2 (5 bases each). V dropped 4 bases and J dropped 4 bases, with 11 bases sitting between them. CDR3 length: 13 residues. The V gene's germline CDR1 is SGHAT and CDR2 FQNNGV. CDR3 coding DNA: TGTGCCAGCAGCTCCGGGACGCGGTACGAGCAGTACTTC. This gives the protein CASSSGTRYEQYF.

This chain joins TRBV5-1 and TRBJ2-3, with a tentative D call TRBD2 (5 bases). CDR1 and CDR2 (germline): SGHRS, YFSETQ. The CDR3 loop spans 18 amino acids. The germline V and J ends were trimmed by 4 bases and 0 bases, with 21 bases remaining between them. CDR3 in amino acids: CASSTRRWAGPSTDTQYF. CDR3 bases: TGCGCCAGCAGCACTCGCCGATGGGCGGGCCCAAGCACAGATACGCAGTATTTT.

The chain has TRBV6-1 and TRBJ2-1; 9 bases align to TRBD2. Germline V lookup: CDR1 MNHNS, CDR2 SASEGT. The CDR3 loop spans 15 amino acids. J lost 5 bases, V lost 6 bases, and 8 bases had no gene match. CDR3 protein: CASRGGRALDNEQFF. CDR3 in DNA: TGTGCCAGCAGGGGCGGGAGGGCCTTGGACAATGAGCAGTTCTTC.

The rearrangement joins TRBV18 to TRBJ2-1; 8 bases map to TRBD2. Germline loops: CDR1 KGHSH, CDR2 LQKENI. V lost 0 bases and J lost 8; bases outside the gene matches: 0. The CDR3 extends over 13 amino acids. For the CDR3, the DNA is TGTGCCAGCTCACCACCGGGACTAGATGAGCAGTTCTTC. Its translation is CASSPPGLDEQFF.

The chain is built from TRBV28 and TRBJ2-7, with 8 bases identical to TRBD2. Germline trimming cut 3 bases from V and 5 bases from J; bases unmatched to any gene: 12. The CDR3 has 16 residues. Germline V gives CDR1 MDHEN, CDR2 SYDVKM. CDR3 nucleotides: TGTGCCAGCAGTTTGGGGGGGGCGGGAGGCTTCCACGAGCAGTACTTC. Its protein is CASSLGGAGGFHEQYF.